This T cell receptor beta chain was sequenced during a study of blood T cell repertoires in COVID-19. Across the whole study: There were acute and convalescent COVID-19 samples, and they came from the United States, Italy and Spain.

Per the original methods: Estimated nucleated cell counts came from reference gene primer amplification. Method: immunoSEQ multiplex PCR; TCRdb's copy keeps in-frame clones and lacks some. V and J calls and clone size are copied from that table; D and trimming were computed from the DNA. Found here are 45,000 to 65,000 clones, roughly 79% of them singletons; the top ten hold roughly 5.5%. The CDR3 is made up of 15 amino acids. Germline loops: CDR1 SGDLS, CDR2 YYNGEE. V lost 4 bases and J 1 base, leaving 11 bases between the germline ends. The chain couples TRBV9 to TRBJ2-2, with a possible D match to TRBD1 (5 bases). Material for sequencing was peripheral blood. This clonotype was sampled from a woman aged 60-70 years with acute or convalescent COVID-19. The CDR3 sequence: CASSLLQGNTGELFF. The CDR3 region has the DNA TGTGCCAGCAGCCTGCTCCAGGGGAACACCGGGGAGCTGTTTTTT.